This T cell receptor (beta chain) was profiled in a study of T cell responses to AZD1222 COVID-19 vaccine (TCRdb year 2021). Regarding the research as a whole: TCR sequencing covered 230 or so trial participants: 207 given two doses of AZD1222 and 26 given two doses of MenACWY control vaccine. Enrollment into the trials was organized by age into subgroups of 18-55, 56-69 and 70-plus years, and those subgroups contained roughly 140, 27 and 60 TCR-sequenced participants, respectively.

Results and caveats for the whole study, not just this receptor: After two AZD1222 doses, both the breadth and the depth of spike-specific TCRs were significantly higher than at day 0 and than in MenACWY recipients. Participants were mostly white British, with more females than males. The authors suggested clonal diversity may have been underestimated. No day 14 peak-response samples were available, so repertoires were characterized only after the peak T cell response. Reportedly, almost half of the unique spike-specific TCRs recognized epitopes lying outside the regions that are mutated in the B.1.351 and B.1.1.7 variants. In the small 56-69-year group, the increase in depth fell short of significance, most likely because of low power. Conclusions about previously exposed vaccinees were limited because only a handful of AZD1222 recipients were SARS-CoV-2 seropositive at baseline. The vaccine-associated CD4 TCRs covered the entire spike protein, and the dominant responses fell in regions 160-218 and 743-854.

The intended sense of this specimen's time point label: about 28 days (+/-7) after the second vaccine dose. AZD1222 recipients given second doses at about 4 weeks or at about 12 weeks were pooled, since spike-specific TCR depth and breadth were not found to differ between the two schedules. Vaccinee samples came from UK trials COV001 and COV002, including a single-blind randomized controlled phase 2/3 trial of AZD1222 (ChAdOx1 nCoV-19) in healthy adults. For TCRbeta chain sequencing, PBMC samples from trial participants were taken at day 0 and at day 28 after the second dose. The CDR3 regions of human TCRbeta chains were subjected to immunosequencing. The original pipeline was this. Repertoire TCRs were checked for matches against a reference library of SARS-CoV-2-specific TCRs that had been generated using the MIRA antigen-specificity platform. Breadth meant the fraction of unique TCRs that were SARS-CoV-2-associated, whereas depth meant the fraction of total T cells that were SARS-CoV-2-associated. Using the MIRA data, each spike-specific TCR was assigned both to the spike region to which the TCR was reactive and to a CD4 or CD8 class. Log10-transformed breadth and depth values were compared by one-way ANOVA with Sidak's multiple comparisons tests. TCRdb obtained this table from immuneACCESS and retained in-frame rearrangements with V and J assigned. These tables miss some clones; where compared with another copy, unresolved V genes account for less than half of the shortfall, and the remainder is unexplained. That table gives V, J and clone size, and the DNA gave D and trimming. The sample contains 150,000 or so clones, less than 95% of them found a single time. The ten largest clones capture roughly 6% of the sample.

Per the germline V gene, SGHRS is the CDR1 and YFSETQ is the CDR2. At the junction V is shortened by 5 bases and J by 6 bases; bases outside the gene matches: 15. The CDR3 covers 16 residues, taking in both the cysteine and the phenylalanine. Solely the CDR3 DNA is kept, with 48 bases framed from the first base. Points on this clone: The target of this receptor is not known. No much larger clonotype is one base removed from it; base qualities were not supplied.

This sequence originates from an adult who received the AZD1222 COVID-19 vaccine. The sequenced sample was peripheral blood, obtained 28 days after the second AZD1222 dose. Here the chain combines TRBV5-1 and TRBJ2-3, with 7 bases in between that match TRBD1. The CDR3 protein is CASRRRTGSLGDTQYF. The nucleotide sequence is TGCGCCAGCAGGAGGAGGACAGGTTCCCTGGGGGATACGCAGTATTTT. With all but the CDR3 taken from the reference TRBV5-1 and TRBJ2-3 genes, the full variable domain is: KAGVTQTPRYLIKTRGQQVTLSCSPISGHRSVSWYQQTPGQGLQFLFEYFSETQRNKGNFPGRFSGRQFSNSRSEMNVSTLELGDSALYLCASRRRTGSLGDTQYFGPGTRLTVL.